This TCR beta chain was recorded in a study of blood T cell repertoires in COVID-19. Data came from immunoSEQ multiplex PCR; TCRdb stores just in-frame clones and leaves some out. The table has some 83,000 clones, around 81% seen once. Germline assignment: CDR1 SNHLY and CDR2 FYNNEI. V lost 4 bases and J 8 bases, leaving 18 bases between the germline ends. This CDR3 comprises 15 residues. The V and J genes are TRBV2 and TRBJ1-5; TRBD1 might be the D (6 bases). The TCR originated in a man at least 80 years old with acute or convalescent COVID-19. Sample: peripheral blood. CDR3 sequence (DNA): TGTGCCAGCAGTGCCCAGCCTCGAGGGGGGGAGCCCCAGCATTTT. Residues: CASSAQPRGGEPQHF.